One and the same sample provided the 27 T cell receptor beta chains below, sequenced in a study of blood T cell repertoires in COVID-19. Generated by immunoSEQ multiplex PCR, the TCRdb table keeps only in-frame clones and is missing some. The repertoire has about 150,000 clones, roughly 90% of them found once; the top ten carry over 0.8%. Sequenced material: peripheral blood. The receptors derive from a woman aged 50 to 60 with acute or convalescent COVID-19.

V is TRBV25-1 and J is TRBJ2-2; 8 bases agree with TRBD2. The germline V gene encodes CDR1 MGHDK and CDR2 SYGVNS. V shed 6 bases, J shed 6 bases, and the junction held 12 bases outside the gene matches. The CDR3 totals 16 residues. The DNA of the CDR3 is TGTGCCAGCAGGAAGGCCGGGACTAGTGGGGCCGGGGAGCTGTTTTTT. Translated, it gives CASRKAGTSGAGELFF.

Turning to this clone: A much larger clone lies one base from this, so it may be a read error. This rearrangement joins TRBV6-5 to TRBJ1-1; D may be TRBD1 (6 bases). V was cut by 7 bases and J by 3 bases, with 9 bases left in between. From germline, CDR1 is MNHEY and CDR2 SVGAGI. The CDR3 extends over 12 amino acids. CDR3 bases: TGTGCCAGCACCCAGGGGCACACTGAAGCTTTCTTT. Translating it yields CASTQGHTEAFF.

CDR3 sequence (DNA): TGTGCCAGCAGCCCGGTGGACAGGGGCACCGGGGAGCTGTTTTTT. This sequence encodes CASSPVDRGTGELFF. The rearrangement uses TRBV7-8 and TRBJ2-2; 9 bases align to TRBD1. Germline V gives CDR1 SGHVS, CDR2 FQNEAQ. The junction had 5 bases not matched to a gene; V was cut back by 5 bases and J by 4 bases. The CDR3 covers 15 residues. Filled out from reference TRBV7-8 and TRBJ2-2, the complete variable domain reads GAGVSQSPRYKVAKRGQDVALRCDPISGHVSLFWYQQALGQGPEFLTYFQNEAQLDKSGLPSDRFFAERPEGSVSTLKIQRTQQEDSAVYLCASSPVDRGTGELFFGEGSRLTVL.

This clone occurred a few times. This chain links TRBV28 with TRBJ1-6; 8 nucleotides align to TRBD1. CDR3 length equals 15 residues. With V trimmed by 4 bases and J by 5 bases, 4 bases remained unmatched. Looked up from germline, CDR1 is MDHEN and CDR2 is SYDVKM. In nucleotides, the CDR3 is TGTGCCAGCAGTTATACACAGGGGGATAATTCACCCCTCCACTTT. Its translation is CASSYTQGDNSPLHF.

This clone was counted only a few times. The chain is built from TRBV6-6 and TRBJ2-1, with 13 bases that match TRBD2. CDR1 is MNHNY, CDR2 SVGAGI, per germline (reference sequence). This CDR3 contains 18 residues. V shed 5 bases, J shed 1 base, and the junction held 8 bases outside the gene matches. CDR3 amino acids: CASSPKGLAGYSYNEQFF. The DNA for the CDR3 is TGTGCCAGCAGTCCCAAGGGACTAGCGGGGTATTCCTACAATGAGCAGTTCTTC.

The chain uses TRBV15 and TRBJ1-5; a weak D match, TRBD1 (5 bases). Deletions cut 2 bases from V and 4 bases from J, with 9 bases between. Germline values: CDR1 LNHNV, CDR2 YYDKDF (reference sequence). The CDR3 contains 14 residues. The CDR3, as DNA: TGTGCCACCAGCAGAATAAACAGGAATCAGCCCCAGCATTTT. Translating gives CATSRINRNQPQHF. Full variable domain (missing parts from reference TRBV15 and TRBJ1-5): DAMVIQNPRYQVTQFGKPVTLSCSQTLNHNVMYWYQQKSSQAPKLLFHYYDKDFNNEADTPDNFQSRRPNTSFCFLDIRSPGLGDTAMYLCATSRINRNQPQHFGDGTRLSIL.

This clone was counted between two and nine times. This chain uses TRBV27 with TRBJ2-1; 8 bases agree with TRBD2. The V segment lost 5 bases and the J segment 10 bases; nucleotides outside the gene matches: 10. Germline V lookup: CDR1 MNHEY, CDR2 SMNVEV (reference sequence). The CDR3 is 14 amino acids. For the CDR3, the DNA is TGTGCCAGCAGTCCGGGACTAGACCATCTCGAGCAGTTCTTC. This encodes CASSPGLDHLEQFF.

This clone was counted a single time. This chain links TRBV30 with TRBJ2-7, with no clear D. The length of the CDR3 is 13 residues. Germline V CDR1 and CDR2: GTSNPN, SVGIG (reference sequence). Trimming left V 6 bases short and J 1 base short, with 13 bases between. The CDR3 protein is CACQVTLSYEQYF. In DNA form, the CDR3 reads TGTGCCTGCCAGGTAACACTTTCCTACGAGCAGTACTTC.

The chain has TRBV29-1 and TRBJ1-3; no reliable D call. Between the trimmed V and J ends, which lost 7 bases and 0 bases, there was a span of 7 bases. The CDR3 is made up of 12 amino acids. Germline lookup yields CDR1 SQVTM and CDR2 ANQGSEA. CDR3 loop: CSGYNSGNTIYF. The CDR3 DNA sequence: TGCAGCGGTTACAACTCTGGAAACACCATATATTTT.

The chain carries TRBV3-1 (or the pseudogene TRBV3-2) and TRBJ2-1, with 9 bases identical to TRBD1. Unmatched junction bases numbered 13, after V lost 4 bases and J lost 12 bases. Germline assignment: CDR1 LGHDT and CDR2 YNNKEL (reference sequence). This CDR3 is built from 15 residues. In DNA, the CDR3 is TGTGCCAGCAGCCGGATAGGACAGGGGTTAATAAGGCAGTTCTTC. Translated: CASSRIGQGLIRQFF.

CDR3 bases: TGTGCCAGCAGCGAACCGGGACAGGGGATTAGTAATGGCTACACCTTC. This translates into CASSEPGQGISNGYTF. The V and J genes are TRBV9 and TRBJ1-2; 10 positions match TRBD1. J gave up 6 bases and V 3 bases, and 11 bases lay outside the gene matches. Germline V gives CDR1 SGDLS, CDR2 YYNGEE. This CDR3 comprises 16 residues.

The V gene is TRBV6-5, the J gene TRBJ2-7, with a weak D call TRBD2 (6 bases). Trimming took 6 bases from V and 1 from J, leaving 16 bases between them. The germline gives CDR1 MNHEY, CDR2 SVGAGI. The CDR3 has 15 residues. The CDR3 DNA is TGTGCCAGCAGACTCGGGACTGACTCATCCTACGAGCAGTACTTC. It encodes CASRLGTDSSYEQYF.

This chain's CDR3 is CASSLASSYEQYF. In DNA, the CDR3 is TGTGCCAGCAGCTTAGCGAGCTCCTACGAGCAGTACTTC. The chain carries TRBV7-2 and TRBJ2-7, with D hard to call. In germline, CDR1 is SGHTA, CDR2 FQGNSA. This CDR3 has 13 residues. The V and J ends lost 0 bases and 0 bases respectively, with 3 bases between them.

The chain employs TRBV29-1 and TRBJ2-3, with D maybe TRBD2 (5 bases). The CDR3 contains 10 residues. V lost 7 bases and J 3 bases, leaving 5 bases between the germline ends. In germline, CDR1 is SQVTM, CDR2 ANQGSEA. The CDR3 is CSGRTDTQYF. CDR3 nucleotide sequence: TGCAGCGGGAGGACAGATACGCAGTATTTT.

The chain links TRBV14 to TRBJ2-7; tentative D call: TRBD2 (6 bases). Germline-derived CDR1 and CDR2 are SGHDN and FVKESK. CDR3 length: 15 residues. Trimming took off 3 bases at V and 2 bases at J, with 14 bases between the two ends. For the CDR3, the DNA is TGTGCCAGCAGCCAGGGGTCCGGGGGTCCCTACGAGCAGTACTTC. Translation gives CASSQGSGGPYEQYF.

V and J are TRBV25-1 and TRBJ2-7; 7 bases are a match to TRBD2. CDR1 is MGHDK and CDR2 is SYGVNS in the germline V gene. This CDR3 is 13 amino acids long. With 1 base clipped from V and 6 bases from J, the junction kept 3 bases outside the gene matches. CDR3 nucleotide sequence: TGTGCCAGCAGTGAATTAGGCGGGGGCGAGCAGTACTTC. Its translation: CASSELGGGEQYF.

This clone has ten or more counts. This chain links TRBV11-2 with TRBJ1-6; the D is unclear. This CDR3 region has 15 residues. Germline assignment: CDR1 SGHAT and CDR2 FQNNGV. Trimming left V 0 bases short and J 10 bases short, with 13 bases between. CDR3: CASSLESYGQSPLHF. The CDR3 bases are TGTGCCAGCAGCTTAGAATCTTATGGGCAATCACCCCTCCACTTT.

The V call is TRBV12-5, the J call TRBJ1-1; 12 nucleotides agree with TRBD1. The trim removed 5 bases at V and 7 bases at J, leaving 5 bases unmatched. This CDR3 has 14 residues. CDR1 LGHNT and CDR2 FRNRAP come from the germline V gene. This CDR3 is CASGPGQGAHEAFF. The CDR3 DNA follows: TGTGCTAGTGGTCCGGGACAGGGGGCCCATGAAGCTTTCTTT. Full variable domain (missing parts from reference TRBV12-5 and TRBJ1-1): DARVTQTPRHKVTEMGQEVTMRCQPILGHNTVFWYRQTMMQGLELLAYFRNRAPLDDSGMPKDRFSAEMPDATLATLKIQPSEPRDSAVYFCASGPGQGAHEAFFGQGTRLTVV.

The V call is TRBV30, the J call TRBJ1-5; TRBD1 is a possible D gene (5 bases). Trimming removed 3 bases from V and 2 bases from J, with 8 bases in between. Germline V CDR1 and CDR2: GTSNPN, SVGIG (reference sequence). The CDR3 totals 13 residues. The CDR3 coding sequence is TGTGCCTGGAGCTTAGGGGGCAATCAGCCCCAGCATTTT. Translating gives CAWSLGGNQPQHF.

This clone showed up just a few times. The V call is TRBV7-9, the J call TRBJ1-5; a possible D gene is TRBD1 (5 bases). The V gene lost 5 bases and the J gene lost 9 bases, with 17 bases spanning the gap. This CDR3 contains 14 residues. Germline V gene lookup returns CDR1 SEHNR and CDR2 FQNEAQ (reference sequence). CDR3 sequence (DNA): TGTGCCAGCAGCCCTGGGGACTCAATGGTGCCCCAGCATTTT. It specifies CASSPGDSMVPQHF.

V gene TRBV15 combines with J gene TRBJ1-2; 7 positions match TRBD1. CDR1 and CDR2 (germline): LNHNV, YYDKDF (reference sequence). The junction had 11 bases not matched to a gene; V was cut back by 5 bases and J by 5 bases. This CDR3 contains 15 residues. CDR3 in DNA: TGTGCCACCAGCCCCCCGGGGCAGGGGGTTTATGGCTACACCTTC. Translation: CATSPPGQGVYGYTF.

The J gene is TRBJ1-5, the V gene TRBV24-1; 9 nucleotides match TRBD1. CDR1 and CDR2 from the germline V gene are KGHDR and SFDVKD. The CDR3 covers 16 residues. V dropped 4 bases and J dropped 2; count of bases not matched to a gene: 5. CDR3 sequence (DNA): TGTGCCACCAGTGACCCTGGGACAGGGCGCAATCAGCCCCAGCATTTT. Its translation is CATSDPGTGRNQPQHF.

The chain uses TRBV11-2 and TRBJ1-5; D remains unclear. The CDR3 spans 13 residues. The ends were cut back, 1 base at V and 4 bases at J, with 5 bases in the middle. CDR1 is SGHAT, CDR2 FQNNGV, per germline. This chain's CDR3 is CASSLVENQPQHF. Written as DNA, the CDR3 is TGTGCCAGCAGCTTAGTCGAGAATCAGCCCCAGCATTTT.

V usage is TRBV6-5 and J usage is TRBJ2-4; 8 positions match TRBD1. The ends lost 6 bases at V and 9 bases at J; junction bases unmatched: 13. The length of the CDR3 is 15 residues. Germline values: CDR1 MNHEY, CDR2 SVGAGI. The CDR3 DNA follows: TGTGCCAGCAGCCCGACGACAGGGGAGGCTGGCATTCAGTACTTC. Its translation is CASSPTTGEAGIQYF.

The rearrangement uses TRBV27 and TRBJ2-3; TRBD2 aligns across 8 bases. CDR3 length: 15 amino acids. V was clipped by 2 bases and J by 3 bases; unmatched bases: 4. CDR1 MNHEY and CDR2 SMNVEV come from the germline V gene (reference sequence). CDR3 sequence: CASSLGASGTDTQYF. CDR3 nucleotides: TGTGCCAGCAGTTTAGGAGCTAGCGGGACAGATACGCAGTATTTT.

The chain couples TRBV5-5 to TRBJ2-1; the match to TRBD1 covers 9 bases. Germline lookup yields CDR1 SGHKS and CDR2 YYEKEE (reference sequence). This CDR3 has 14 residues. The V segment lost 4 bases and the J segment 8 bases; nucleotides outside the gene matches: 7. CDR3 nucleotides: TGTGCCAGCAGCCGGCCGGGACAGGGCGATGAGCAGTTCTTC. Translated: CASSRPGQGDEQFF.

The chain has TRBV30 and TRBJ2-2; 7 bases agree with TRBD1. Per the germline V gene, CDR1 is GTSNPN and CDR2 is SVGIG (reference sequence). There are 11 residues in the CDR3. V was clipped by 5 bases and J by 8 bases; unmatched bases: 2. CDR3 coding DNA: TGTGCCTGGGAGACAGGGGGGGAGCTGTTTTTT. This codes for CAWETGGELFF.